The rows below give T cell receptor beta chains drawn from one sample of a study of control samples from healthy donors and cancer patients. Sequenced by immunoSEQ multiplex PCR; TCRdb stores in-frame clones only, minus some. The table has about 150,000 clones, approximately 93% seen once. The sequencing input was blood. The receptors come from a middle-aged man in good health. The CDR3 runs from the conserved cysteine through the conserved F or W. Fields, in order: J gene, D gene, clone size, V gene, CDR3 DNA, CDR3 protein. The D gene is left open where the match is weak. Clone size appears in some rows only: once, few, many, or a class for an expanded clone.

>TRBJ1-2|TRBD1|NA|TRBV24-1
TGTGCCACCAGTGATTTTAGAGGACAGGGTCTGTATGGCTACACCTTC
CATSDFRGQGLYGYTF
>TRBJ2-1|NA|NA|TRBV19
TGTGCCAGTAGTATAGACATCTACAATGAGCAGTTCTTC
CASSIDIYNEQFF
>TRBJ1-4|NA|NA|TRBV18
TGTGCCAGCTCACCCTACCCCAGGGGAGAGGGTAATGAAAAACTGTTTTTT
CASSPYPRGEGNEKLFF
>TRBJ2-5|NA|NA|TRBV11-3
TGTGCCAGCAGCGTCAACGGAGAGACCCAGTACTTC
CASSVNGETQYF
>TRBJ1-5|NA|NA|TRBV5-6
TGTGCCAGCAGCTTGGCCGGTACCCATCAGCCCCAGCATTTT
CASSLAGTHQPQHF
>TRBJ2-7|NA|NA|TRBV6-5
TGTGCCAGCAGCCCAGACAGGAAAGCCTACGAGCAGTACTTC
CASSPDRKAYEQYF
>TRBJ2-5|NA|NA|TRBV5-1
TGCGCCAGCAGCTTGTACAGGGCTGGTGAGACCCAGTACTTC
CASSLYRAGETQYF
>TRBJ2-3|TRBD2|NA|TRBV7-3
TGTGCCAGCAGCCCCAGAGACGGACTAGCGGCTAGCACAGATACGCAGTATTTT
CASSPRDGLAASTDTQYF
>TRBJ2-7|NA|NA|TRBV2
TGTGCCAGCAGTGAAGCGGGGGCGGCGGGCTACGAGCAGTACTTC
CASSEAGAAGYEQYF
>TRBJ2-5|TRBD2|NA|TRBV7-9
TGTGCCAGCAGCTTACCCTTAGCGGGAGCGGTAGAGACCCAGTACTTC
CASSLPLAGAVETQYF
>TRBJ2-1|TRBD2|NA|TRBV9
TGTGCCAGCAGCGGGGGACTAGCGGGTTACAATGAGCAGTTCTTC
CASSGGLAGYNEQFF
>TRBJ1-2|TRBD1|once|TRBV28
TGTGCCAGCAGTTTGGACAGGGGGCAGGGAGGCTACACCTTC
CASSLDRGQGGYTF
>TRBJ1-5|NA|once|TRBV2
TGTGCCAGCCGTCCCCCTCCTCCTAATCAGCCCCAGCATTTT
CASRPPPPNQPQHF
>TRBJ2-7|NA|NA|TRBV3-1/TRBV3-2
TGTGCCAGCAGCCAAAGTCAGTTCCCCCCGCGTTTC
CASSQSQFPPRF
>TRBJ2-3|TRBD2|NA|TRBV7-3
TGTGCCAGCTCAATTCTAGCGGGAGTGCTATATACGCAGTATTTT
CASSILAGVLYTQYF
>TRBJ1-1|NA|NA|TRBV12-3/TRBV12-4
TGTGCCAGCAGCCGACAGTTCACTGAAGCTTTCTTT
CASSRQFTEAFF
>TRBJ2-3|NA|once|TRBV15
TGTGCCACCAGAGGGGAACCGAACACAGATACGCAGTATTTT
CATRGEPNTDTQYF